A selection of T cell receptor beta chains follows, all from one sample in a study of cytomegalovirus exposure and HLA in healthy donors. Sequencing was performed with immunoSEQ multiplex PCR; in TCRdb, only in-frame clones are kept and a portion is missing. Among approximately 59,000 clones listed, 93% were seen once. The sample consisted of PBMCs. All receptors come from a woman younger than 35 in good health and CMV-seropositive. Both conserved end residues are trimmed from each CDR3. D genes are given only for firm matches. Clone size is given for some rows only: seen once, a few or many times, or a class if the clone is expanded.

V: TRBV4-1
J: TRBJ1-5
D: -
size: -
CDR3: ASSQGQAGNQPQH

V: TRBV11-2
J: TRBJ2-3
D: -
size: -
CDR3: ASGLYSDTQY

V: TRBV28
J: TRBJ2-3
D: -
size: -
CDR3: ASSLRGKSADTQY

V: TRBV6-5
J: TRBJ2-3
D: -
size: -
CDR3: ASSKTGTFADTQY

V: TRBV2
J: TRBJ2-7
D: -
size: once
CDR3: ASSAQGIKYEQY

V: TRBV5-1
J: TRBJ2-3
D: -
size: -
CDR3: ASRRSVTDTQY

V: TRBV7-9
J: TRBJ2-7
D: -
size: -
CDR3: ASSTEKRLSSYEQY

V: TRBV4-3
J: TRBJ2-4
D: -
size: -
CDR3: ASSQDAGFENIQY

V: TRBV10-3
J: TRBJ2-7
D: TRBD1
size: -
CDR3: AILRTGGIIEQY

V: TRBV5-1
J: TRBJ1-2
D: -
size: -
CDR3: ASSADSNGRGNYGYT

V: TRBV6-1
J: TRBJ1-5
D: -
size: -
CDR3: ASSVLRGGASSNQPQH

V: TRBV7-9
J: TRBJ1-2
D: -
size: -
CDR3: ASSFGENGYT

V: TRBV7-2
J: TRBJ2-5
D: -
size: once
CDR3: ASSLRVTEETQY

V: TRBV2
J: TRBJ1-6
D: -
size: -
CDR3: ASNEAGPNSPLH

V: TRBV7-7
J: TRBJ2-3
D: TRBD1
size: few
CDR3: ASSPRDRDTDTQY

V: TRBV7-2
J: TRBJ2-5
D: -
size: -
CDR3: ASREGTGIETQY

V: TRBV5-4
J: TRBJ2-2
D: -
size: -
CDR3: ASSLEALQGTNTGELF

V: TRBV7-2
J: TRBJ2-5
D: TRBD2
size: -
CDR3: ASSRGGRDQY

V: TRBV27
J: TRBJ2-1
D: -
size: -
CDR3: ASRTDSGAYNEQF

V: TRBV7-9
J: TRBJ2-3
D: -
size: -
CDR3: ASSLYTDTQY

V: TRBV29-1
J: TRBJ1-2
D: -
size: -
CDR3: SVDLGLPNYGYT

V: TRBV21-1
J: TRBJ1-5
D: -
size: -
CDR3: ASSKPALLGGSNQPQH

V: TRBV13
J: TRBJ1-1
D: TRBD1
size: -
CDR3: ASSLQGARGDFYEAF

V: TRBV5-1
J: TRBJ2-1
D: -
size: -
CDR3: ASSSGGGTGRNSYNEQF

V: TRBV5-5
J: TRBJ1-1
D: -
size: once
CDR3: ASSLVGGGTEAF

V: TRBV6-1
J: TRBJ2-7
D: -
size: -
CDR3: ASSIGQTYEQY

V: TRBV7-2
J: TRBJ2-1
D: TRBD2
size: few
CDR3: ASSLDGTREQF

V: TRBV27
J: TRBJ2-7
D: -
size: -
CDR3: ASSPLDDSSYEQY

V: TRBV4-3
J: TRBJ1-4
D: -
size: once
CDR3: ASSPRWATNEKLF

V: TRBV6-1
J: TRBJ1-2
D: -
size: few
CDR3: ASTVLLNYGYT

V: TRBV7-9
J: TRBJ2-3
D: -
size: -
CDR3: ASSFKGDYTDTQY

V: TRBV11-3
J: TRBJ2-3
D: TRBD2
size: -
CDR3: ASSLGTRGGPDTQY

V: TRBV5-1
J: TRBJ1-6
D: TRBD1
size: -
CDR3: ASSPTGQASSPLH

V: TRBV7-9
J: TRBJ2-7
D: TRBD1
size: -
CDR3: ASRGGQGHEQY

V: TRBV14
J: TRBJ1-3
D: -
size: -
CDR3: ASSHQGAIGNTIY

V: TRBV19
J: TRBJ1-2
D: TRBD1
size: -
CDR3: ALLSKGQGDGYT

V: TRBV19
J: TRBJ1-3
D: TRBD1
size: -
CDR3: ASSTTGAGNTIY

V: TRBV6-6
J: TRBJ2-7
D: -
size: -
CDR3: ASSYFEGGTHEQY

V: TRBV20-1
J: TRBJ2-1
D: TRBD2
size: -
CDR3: SARGGNEQF

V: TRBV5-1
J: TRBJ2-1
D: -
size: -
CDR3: ASSLIGNYNEQF

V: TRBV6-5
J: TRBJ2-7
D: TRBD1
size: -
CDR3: ASSYDQGQPQY

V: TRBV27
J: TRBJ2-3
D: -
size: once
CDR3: ASSLSGSGTDTQY

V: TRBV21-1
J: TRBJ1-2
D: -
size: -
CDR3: ASSKGTGEAYGYT

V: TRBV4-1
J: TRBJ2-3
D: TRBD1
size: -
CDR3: ASSQWGQSTDTQY

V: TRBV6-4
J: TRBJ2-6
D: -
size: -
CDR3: ASSEDSSGANVLT

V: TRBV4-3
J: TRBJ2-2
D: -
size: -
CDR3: ASSQDSTGELF

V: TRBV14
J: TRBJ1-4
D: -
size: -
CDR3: ASSRGTKNEKLF

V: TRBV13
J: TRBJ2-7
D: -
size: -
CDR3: ASSRHREYEQY

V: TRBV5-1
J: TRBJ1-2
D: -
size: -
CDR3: ASTQESPSYGYT

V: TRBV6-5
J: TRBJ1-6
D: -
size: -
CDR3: ASSYKTANSPLH

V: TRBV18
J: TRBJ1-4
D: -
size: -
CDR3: ASSPSDIATNEKLF

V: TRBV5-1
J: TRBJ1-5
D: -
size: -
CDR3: ASSLGGQLEPQH

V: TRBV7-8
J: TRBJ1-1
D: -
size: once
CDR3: ASSSTLTGDSNSNTEAF

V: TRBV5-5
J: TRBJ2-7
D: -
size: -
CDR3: ASSNRDTGHYEQY

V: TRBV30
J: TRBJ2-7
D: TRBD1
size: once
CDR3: AWGQAYEQY